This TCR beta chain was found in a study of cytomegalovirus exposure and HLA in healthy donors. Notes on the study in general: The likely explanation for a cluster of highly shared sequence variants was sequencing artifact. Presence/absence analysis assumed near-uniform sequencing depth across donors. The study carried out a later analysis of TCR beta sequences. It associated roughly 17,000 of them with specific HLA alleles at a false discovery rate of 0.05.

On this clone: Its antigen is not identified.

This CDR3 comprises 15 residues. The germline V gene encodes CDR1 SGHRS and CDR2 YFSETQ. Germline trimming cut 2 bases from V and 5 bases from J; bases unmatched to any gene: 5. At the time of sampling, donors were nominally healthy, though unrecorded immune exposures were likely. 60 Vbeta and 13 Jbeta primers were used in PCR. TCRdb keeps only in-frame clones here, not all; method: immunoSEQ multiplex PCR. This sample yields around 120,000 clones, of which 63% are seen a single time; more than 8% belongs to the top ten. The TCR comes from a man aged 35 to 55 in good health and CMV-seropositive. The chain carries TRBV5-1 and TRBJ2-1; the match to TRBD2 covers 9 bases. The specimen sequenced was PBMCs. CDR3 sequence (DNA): TGCGCCAGCAGCTTCCCGGGACTAGCCAACAATGAGCAGTTCTTC. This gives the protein CASSFPGLANNEQFF.